This T cell receptor (beta chain) stems from a study of T cells after yellow fever vaccination. Study-level information: Each low-cell-number fraction was prepared by means of SMART-Seq v4 Ultra Low Input. The study's findings and limits: Peak timing came faster in the weaker secondary response, day 5 versus 15. The booster saw the reappearance of most primary-vaccination clones (approximately 96% CD4, roughly 87% CD8). Contamination of FACS-sorted repertoires by abundant clonotypes from the bulk population could occur.

Germline V CDR1 and CDR2: KGHSH, LQKENI. V was cut by 3 bases and J by 5 bases, with 13 bases left in between. CDR3 length: 15 residues. TCRdb re-called the 5' RACE reads through MiXCR, storing one row per CDR3 protein. The sample has hundreds of thousands of distinct CDR3 sequences, about 12% seen once. The sample holds a few counts of this clonotype. Its antigen is unidentified. The genes are TRBV18 and TRBJ2-2; either TRBD1 or TRBD2 may supply D (5 bases each). The sample here was PBMCs, taken on the day of the yellow fever booster vaccination. This clonotype was sampled from a man younger than 40 who received the YFV17D yellow fever vaccine. CDR3 amino acids: CASSPDGAETGELFF. Written as DNA, the CDR3 is TGTGCCAGCTCACCGGACGGGGCGGAGACCGGGGAGCTGTTTTTT.